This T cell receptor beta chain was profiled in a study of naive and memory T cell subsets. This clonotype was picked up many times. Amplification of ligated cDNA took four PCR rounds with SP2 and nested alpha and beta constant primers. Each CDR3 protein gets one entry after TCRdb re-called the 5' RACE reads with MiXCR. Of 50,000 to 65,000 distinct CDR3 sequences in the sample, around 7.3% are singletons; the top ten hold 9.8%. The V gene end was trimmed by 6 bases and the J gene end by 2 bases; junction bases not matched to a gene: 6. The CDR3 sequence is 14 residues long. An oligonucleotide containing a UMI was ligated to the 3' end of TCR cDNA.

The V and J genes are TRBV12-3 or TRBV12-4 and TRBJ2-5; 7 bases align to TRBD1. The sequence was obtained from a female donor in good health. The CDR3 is CASSSGQLQETQYF. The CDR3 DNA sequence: TGTGCCAGCAGCTCGGGACAGCTTCAAGAGACCCAGTACTTC.